These 19 T cell receptor beta chains share one sample of origin, sequenced in a study of long-term antiretroviral therapy in people with HIV. The libraries were made with immunoSEQ v3.0 at survey level. Sequenced by immunoSEQ multiplex PCR; TCRdb stores in-frame clones only, minus some. The sample carries 25,000 to 35,000 clones, 80% to 85% recorded once. Source: unsorted PBMCs, taken roughly 2.7 years after starting antiretroviral therapy. These receptors were collected from a man younger than 45 with HIV.

The chain combines TRBV11-2 with TRBJ2-3; TRBD2 matches 10 bases. Looked up from germline, CDR1 is SGHAT and CDR2 is FQNNGV. Germline trimming cut 2 bases from V and 5 bases from J; bases unmatched to any gene: 13. The length of the CDR3 is 18 residues. The CDR3 is CASSLSPAGGPEGDTQYF. CDR3 in DNA: TGTGCCAGCAGCTTATCTCCAGCGGGAGGGCCTGAAGGAGATACGCAGTATTTT.

This clone was observed a few times. This chain joins TRBV15 and TRBJ1-2; D gene ambiguous. V was shortened by 0 bases and J by 4 bases, with 9 bases between the two germline ends. The germline V gene has CDR1 LNHNV and CDR2 YYDKDF (reference sequence). There are 14 residues in the CDR3. Here the CDR3 reads CATSREGGLYGYTF. In DNA form, the CDR3 reads TGTGCCACCAGCAGAGAGGGCGGACTCTATGGCTACACCTTC.

V is TRBV10-3 and J is TRBJ2-5; D is perhaps TRBD2 (5 bases). V was shortened by 9 bases and J by 2 bases, with 13 bases between the two germline ends. The CDR3 has 13 residues. CDR1 and CDR2 from the germline V gene are ENHRY and SYGVKD. Here the CDR3 DNA reads TGTGCCATTGCCCTACGAGGGCAAGAGACCCAGTACTTC. Protein: CAIALRGQETQYF.

This rearrangement joins TRBV2 to TRBJ2-7; 8 positions match TRBD1. Germline assignment: CDR1 SNHLY and CDR2 FYNNEI. Trimming at V came to 11 bases and at J to 2 bases, leaving 8 bases not matched to a gene. The CDR3 is 13 amino acids. CDR3 protein: CAGRETGAYEQYF. CDR3 nucleotides: TGTGCCGGCCGCGAGACAGGGGCCTACGAGCAGTACTTC.

The J gene is TRBJ2-4, the V gene TRBV7-9; 7 nucleotides match TRBD2. This CDR3 is 17 amino acids long. Germline V gene lookup returns CDR1 SEHNR and CDR2 FQNEAQ (reference sequence). Germline trimming cut 0 bases from V and 2 bases from J; bases unmatched to any gene: 7. The CDR3 here is CASSLALREGTKNIQYF. CDR3 sequence (DNA): TGTGCCAGCAGCTTAGCGCTAAGGGAGGGTACCAAAAACATTCAGTACTTC. The full variable domain, in which reference TRBV7-9 and TRBJ2-4 provide the parts outside the CDR3, is DTGVSQNPRHKITKRGQNVTFRCDPISEHNRLYWYRQTLGQGPEFLTYFQNEAQLEKSRLLSDRFSAERPKGSFSTLEIQRTEQGDSAMYLCASSLALREGTKNIQYFGAGTRLSVL.

This clone has a single count. The chain carries TRBV2 and TRBJ1-1; tentative D call: TRBD1 (6 bases). CDR3 length: 13 amino acids. Trimming stripped 7 bases from V and 4 bases from J, with 13 bases between. Germline-derived CDR1 and CDR2 are SNHLY and FYNNEI. Here the CDR3 DNA reads TGTGCCAGCAAGAAGGACAGAGGCACTGAAGCTTTCTTT. This translates into CASKKDRGTEAFF.

This chain uses TRBV7-9 with TRBJ2-7; a possible D gene is TRBD2 (7 bases). In germline, CDR1 is SEHNR, CDR2 FQNEAQ (reference sequence). There are 16 residues in the CDR3. V was pared by 1 base and J by 2 bases, with 15 bases between. Written as DNA, the CDR3 is TGTGCCAGCAGCTTAGAACAGGGAGGGCACCCCTACGAGCAGTACTTC. This codes for CASSLEQGGHPYEQYF. Based on the CDR3 plus reference TRBV7-9 and TRBJ2-7, the full variable domain is DTGVSQNPRHKITKRGQNVTFRCDPISEHNRLYWYRQTLGQGPEFLTYFQNEAQLEKSRLLSDRFSAERPKGSFSTLEIQRTEQGDSAMYLCASSLEQGGHPYEQYFGPGTRLTVT.

The rearrangement joins TRBV9 to TRBJ2-5, with 8 bases lining up with TRBD1. The junction had 7 bases not matched to a gene; V was cut back by 0 bases and J by 0 bases. CDR1 is SGDLS and CDR2 is YYNGEE in the germline V gene. The CDR3 sequence is 17 residues long. This CDR3 is CASSVGTGTSYQETQYF. The CDR3 DNA is TGTGCCAGCAGCGTAGGGACAGGGACATCGTACCAAGAGACCCAGTACTTC. The entire variable domain, with the rest obtained from reference TRBV9 and TRBJ2-5, is as follows: DSGVTQTPKHLITATGQRVTLRCSPRSGDLSVYWYQQSLDQGLQFLIQYYNGEERAKGNILERFSAQQFPDLHSELNLSSLELGDSALYFCASSVGTGTSYQETQYFGPGTRLLVL.

This clone was found once. The chain recombines TRBV27 with TRBJ2-7, with 11 bases aligning to TRBD2. V was pared by 3 bases and J by 3 bases, with 1 base of the junction left unmatched. CDR3 length: 14 amino acids. Germline CDR1 is MNHEY and CDR2 is SMNVEV (reference sequence). The CDR3 region is CASSFGLAGYEQYF. CDR3 bases: TGTGCCAGCAGTTTCGGACTAGCGGGCTACGAGCAGTACTTC.

The CDR3 bases are TGTGCCAGCAGCCCTGGTGGGCCGGGACAGGCTGGGGCCAACGTCCTGACTTTC. It codes for CASSPGGPGQAGANVLTF. The genes are TRBV11-3 and TRBJ2-6; 8 positions agree with TRBD1. Germline loops: CDR1 SGHNT, CDR2 YENEEA. V shed 5 bases and J 2 bases; nucleotides not matched to a gene: 11. The CDR3 runs 18 residues.

The chain recombines TRBV5-1 with TRBJ2-7; the match to TRBD2 covers 10 bases. This CDR3 is 14 amino acids long. From germline, CDR1 is SGHRS and CDR2 YFSETQ. V shed 6 bases, J shed 5 bases, and the junction held 8 bases outside the gene matches. CDR3 DNA: TGCGCCAGCACGTACGGGACTAGCGTCGACGAGCAGTACTTC. It encodes CASTYGTSVDEQYF.

This clone was observed a single time. This chain connects TRBV6-1 to TRBJ2-4; D gene ambiguous. Trimming cost V 6 bases and J 0 bases, with 12 bases left between them. CDR3 length: 15 amino acids. Germline V gene data show CDR1 as MNHNS and CDR2 as SASEGT. The CDR3: CASSSGPLAKNIQYF. Here the CDR3 DNA reads TGTGCCAGCAGCTCCGGACCGCTAGCCAAAAACATTCAGTACTTC.

The rearrangement links TRBV19 to TRBJ1-2; the D is unclear. Per germline, CDR1 LNHDA and CDR2 SQIVND (reference sequence). This CDR3 region has 12 residues. V gave up 6 bases and J gave up 2 bases, with 7 bases separating them. This CDR3 is CASSPANYGYTF. The CDR3 coding sequence is TGTGCCAGTAGCCCCGCGAACTATGGCTACACCTTC.

This clone was observed a single time. The chain joins TRBV10-3 to TRBJ2-7; D gene unclear. CDR1 and CDR2 from the germline V gene are ENHRY and SYGVKD. The CDR3 loop spans 12 amino acids. Between the trimmed V and J ends, which lost 6 bases and 5 bases, there was a span of 11 bases. The CDR3 reads CAISRVSDEQYF. The CDR3 DNA follows: TGTGCCATCAGCAGAGTTTCGGACGAGCAGTACTTC.

This clone was seen just once. The V call is TRBV6-5, the J call TRBJ2-7; D tentatively fits TRBD1 or TRBD2 (5 bases each). This CDR3 comprises 16 residues. Trimming left V 2 bases short and J 5 bases short, with 19 bases between. Germline V gene data show CDR1 as MNHEY and CDR2 as SVGAGI. The CDR3 here is CASSYGQGTSSDEQYF. CDR3 nucleotides: TGTGCCAGCAGTTACGGGCAGGGTACCAGTAGCGACGAGCAGTACTTC.

Here the CDR3 DNA reads TGTGCCAGCAGCCAAGGAGTTGAGCAGTTCTTC. As protein: CASSQGVEQFF. The chain has TRBV14 and TRBJ2-1, with D unresolved. The V gene lost 1 base and the J gene lost 9 bases, with 4 bases spanning the gap. The CDR3 is 11 residues long. From germline, CDR1 is SGHDN and CDR2 FVKESK.

The V and J genes are TRBV10-3 and TRBJ1-2; 7 bases are a match to TRBD1. The CDR3 extends over 14 amino acids. CDR1 is ENHRY, CDR2 SYGVKD, per germline. The V and J ends lost 7 bases and 3 bases, in that order; junction bases with no gene match: 8. The CDR3 here is CAINRGRGDYGYTF. The CDR3 DNA is TGTGCCATCAATAGGGGCAGGGGGGACTATGGCTACACCTTC.

V is TRBV11-3 and J is TRBJ2-6; D is undetermined. The CDR3 runs to 16 residues. The V and J ends lost 5 bases and 4 bases respectively, with 15 bases between them. Germline V gene sequence: CDR1 SGHNT, CDR2 YENEEA. The CDR3 spells CASSTSRLGGANVLTF. As DNA, the CDR3 is TGTGCCAGCAGCACCAGCAGGTTGGGCGGGGCCAACGTCCTGACTTTC. Based on the CDR3 plus reference TRBV11-3 and TRBJ2-6, the full variable domain is EAGVVQSPRYKIIEKKQPVAFWCNPISGHNTLYWYLQNLGQGPELLIRYENEEAVDDSQLPKDRFSAERLKGVDSTLKIQPAELGDSAVYLCASSTSRLGGANVLTFGAGSRLTVL.

This clone is termed medium-sized. The V gene is TRBV27, the J gene TRBJ2-3; D may be TRBD2 (6 bases). The CDR3 length is 15 residues. The V end lost 11 bases, the J end lost 2 bases, and 20 bases lay between the germline ends. Per germline, CDR1 MNHEY and CDR2 SMNVEV (reference sequence). CDR3: CASLRAGIVTDTQYF. The CDR3 DNA reads as TGTGCCTCATTACGGGCGGGGATTGTCACAGATACGCAGTATTTT.